Presented here are 26 T cell receptor beta chains from one specimen sequenced in a study of blood T cell repertoires in COVID-19. Using immunoSEQ multiplex PCR, the repertoire was profiled, and TCRdb retains in-frame clones only, with some absent. This sample has around 200,000 clones; around 87% occur once, and the top ten carry just under 2.5%. The sequenced sample was peripheral blood. The receptors here all came from a man aged 40-50 years with active or convalescent COVID-19.

This chain links TRBV5-1 with TRBJ2-3; D ambiguous. The CDR3 totals 15 residues. From germline, CDR1 is SGHRS and CDR2 YFSETQ. Trimming pared 4 bases from V and 2 bases from J, leaving 14 bases between. CDR3 in DNA: TGCGCCAGCAGCCTAACCCACGGAGCCACAGATACGCAGTATTTT. Residues: CASSLTHGATDTQYF.

The gene calls are TRBV28 and TRBJ1-5; no definite D call. CDR1 MDHEN and CDR2 SYDVKM come from the germline V gene. This CDR3 has 11 residues. V shed 7 bases and J shed 8 bases, with 9 bases lying between them. CDR3: CASINGKPQHF. The CDR3 DNA reads as TGTGCCAGCATTAACGGGAAGCCCCAGCATTTT.

This rearrangement joins TRBV30 to TRBJ2-4; the D gene is possibly TRBD2 (5 bases). The CDR3 totals 15 residues. CDR1 and CDR2 from the germline V gene are GTSNPN and SVGIG (reference sequence). Deletions cut 4 bases from V and 6 bases from J, with 19 bases between. The CDR3 region is CAWTDLGRRTNIQYF. DNA of the CDR3: TGTGCCTGGACCGACTTGGGCAGGAGGACAAACATTCAGTACTTC.

The chain combines TRBV6-6 with TRBJ1-2; 10 bases map to TRBD1. The CDR3 runs to 15 residues. The germline gives CDR1 MNHNY, CDR2 SVGAGI (reference sequence). V trimming: 4 bases; J trimming: 7 bases; junction bases outside the gene matches: 9. The CDR3 reads CASSSGTGVIPGYTF. In DNA form, the CDR3 reads TGTGCCAGCAGTTCCGGGACAGGGGTGATTCCTGGCTACACCTTC.

In DNA form, the CDR3 reads TGTGCCAGCAGTTTTCTGCCAGGGGATTCACCCCTCCACTTT. The encoded protein is CASSFLPGDSPLHF. The chain carries TRBV27 and TRBJ1-6, with a possible D match to TRBD1 (6 bases). The germline V gene encodes CDR1 MNHEY and CDR2 SMNVEV (reference sequence). The CDR3 covers 14 residues. The V gene lost 3 bases and the J gene lost 8 bases, with 11 bases spanning the gap.

The chain is built from TRBV7-6 and TRBJ1-6, with D uncertain. CDR1 SGHVS and CDR2 FNYEAQ come from the germline V gene. The CDR3 sequence is 14 residues long. Trimming took off 0 bases at V and 8 bases at J, with 8 bases between the two ends. As DNA, the CDR3 is TGTGCCAGCAGCTTAGCTGGTGGAGATTCACCCCTCCACTTT. It yields the protein CASSLAGGDSPLHF.

This chain links TRBV6-2 or TRBV6-3 with TRBJ2-4; the D gene is possibly TRBD1 (6 bases). The germline V gene encodes CDR1 MNHEY and CDR2 SVGEGT. Trimming pared 5 bases from V and 2 bases from J, leaving 16 bases between. The CDR3 has 16 amino acids. The CDR3 nucleotides are TGTGCCAGCAGTAGATTTGCAGGGGTATCCAAAAACATTCAGTACTTC. Translating it yields CASSRFAGVSKNIQYF.

A single count supports this clone. The V gene is TRBV10-3, the J gene TRBJ1-6; D gene ambiguous. The germline V and J ends were trimmed by 2 bases and 9 bases, with 14 bases remaining between them. Germline assignment: CDR1 ENHRY and CDR2 SYGVKD. This CDR3 is 15 amino acids long. The chain's CDR3 is CAISEGGIGVSPLHF. CDR3 DNA: TGTGCCATCAGTGAGGGCGGGATTGGGGTTTCACCCCTCCACTTT.

The J gene is TRBJ1-1, the V gene TRBV2, with D perhaps matching TRBD1 (5 bases). The CDR3 runs to 14 residues. Germline CDR1 and CDR2: SNHLY and FYNNEI. Trimming cost V 4 bases and J 5 bases, with 14 bases left between them. The CDR3 spells CASSGGQGWTEAFF. In DNA form, the CDR3 reads TGTGCCAGCAGTGGTGGGCAGGGCTGGACTGAAGCTTTCTTT.

J is TRBJ2-7 and V is TRBV11-1; 7 bases line up with TRBD1. With V trimmed by 5 bases and J by 6 bases, 13 bases remained unmatched. The CDR3 length is 15 residues. CDR1 and CDR2 (germline): SGHAT, FQDESV (reference sequence). CDR3 sequence reads: CASSPRLTGKGEQYF. The CDR3 DNA follows: TGTGCCAGCAGCCCCCGCCTGACAGGGAAAGGCGAGCAGTACTTC.

This rearrangement joins TRBV10-3 to TRBJ2-7; the D gene is possibly TRBD2 (5 bases). CDR1 and CDR2 from the germline V gene are ENHRY and SYGVKD. Trimming removed 0 bases at V and 1 base at J, with 13 bases between. This CDR3 spans 16 amino acids. This CDR3 is CAISESGREYSYEQYF. CDR3 sequence (DNA): TGTGCCATCAGTGAGTCGGGAAGGGAGTATTCCTACGAGCAGTACTTC.

This chain links TRBV27 with TRBJ1-4; 7 bases agree with TRBD1. CDR3 length equals 13 residues. Germline V gene sequence: CDR1 MNHEY, CDR2 SMNVEV (reference sequence). Trimming at V came to 7 bases and at J to 5 bases, leaving 4 bases not matched to a gene. In DNA form, the CDR3 reads TGTGCCAGCACCTCGACAGGGAATGAAAAACTGTTTTTT. Its translation: CASTSTGNEKLFF.

V and J are TRBV4-2 and TRBJ2-3; weak D call: TRBD2 (5 bases). The V end was cut by 0 bases, the J end by 5 bases, with 12 bases between. The germline V gene has CDR1 LGHNA and CDR2 YNFKEQ. The CDR3 is 15 amino acids. CDR3 residues: CASSQEAGEVDTQYF. The CDR3 nucleotides read TGTGCCAGCAGCCAAGAGGCGGGCGAGGTAGATACGCAGTATTTT.

As DNA, the CDR3 is TGTGCCAGCAGCTTACTGGCGGGAGGCACCGGGGAGCTGTTTTTT. Protein: CASSLLAGGTGELFF. J is TRBJ1-3 and V is TRBV7-6, with 8 bases lining up with TRBD2. The J call may be faulty, since TRBJ2-2 better matches the DNA end. The CDR3 is 15 residues long. CDR1 SGHVS and CDR2 FNYEAQ come from the germline V gene.

The J gene is TRBJ2-3, the V gene TRBV29-1, with 10 positions matching TRBD2. The CDR3 is 15 residues long. V was pared by 7 bases and J by 1 base, with 8 bases of the junction left unmatched. Per germline, CDR1 SQVTM and CDR2 ANQGSEA. The CDR3 spells CSASRGTSGTDTQYF. In DNA, the CDR3 is TGCAGCGCTTCCCGTGGGACTAGCGGCACAGATACGCAGTATTTT.

The chain links TRBV7-7 to TRBJ2-2; TRBD2 agrees at 9 bases. The CDR3 is made up of 14 amino acids. Germline CDR1 reads SSHAT; CDR2 reads FNYEAQ (reference sequence). The CDR3 is CAIKRGANTGELFF. CDR3 sequence (DNA): TGTGCTATAAAGCGGGGGGCTAACACCGGGGAGCTGTTTTTT.

The chain employs TRBV9 and TRBJ1-1, with a tentative D call TRBD1 (5 bases). The germline CDR1 and CDR2 sequences are SGDLS and YYNGEE. V lost 4 bases, J lost 0 bases, and 13 bases lay in between. This CDR3 is 15 amino acids long. Here the CDR3 DNA reads TGTGCCAGCAGCCCCCGACAGAATATGAACACTGAAGCTTTCTTT. Translating it yields CASSPRQNMNTEAFF. The full variable domain, its missing parts supplied by reference TRBV9 and TRBJ1-1, is DSGVTQTPKHLITATGQRVTLRCSPRSGDLSVYWYQQSLDQGLQFLIQYYNGEERAKGNILERFSAQQFPDLHSELNLSSLELGDSALYFCASSPRQNMNTEAFFGQGTRLTVV.

The chain couples TRBV6-1 to TRBJ1-6, with a possible D match to TRBD1 (6 bases). CDR3 length: 15 amino acids. Germline V gives CDR1 MNHNS, CDR2 SASEGT. V lost 3 bases and J lost 8, with 14 bases in between. The CDR3 loop is CASSDATGLYSPLHF. The CDR3 nucleotides read TGTGCCAGCAGTGACGCGACAGGCCTTTATTCACCCCTCCACTTT.

In its sample, this clone was seen once. The chain joins TRBV7-3 to TRBJ1-3; D call uncertain. Germline CDR1 is SGHTA and CDR2 is FQGTGA. V gave up 1 base and J gave up 0 bases, with 7 bases separating them. This CDR3 is 15 amino acids long. The CDR3 DNA follows: TGTGCCAGCAGCTTAAACAGAGACTCTGGAAACACCATATATTTT. Amino acid sequence: CASSLNRDSGNTIYF.

The chain joins TRBV2 to TRBJ1-3; D gene ambiguous. The CDR3 loop spans 15 amino acids. Germline V gene lookup returns CDR1 SNHLY and CDR2 FYNNEI. Trimming stripped 6 bases from V and 0 bases from J, with 12 bases between. The DNA of the CDR3 is TGTGCCAGCAGCCCCATTCAGGACTCTGGAAACACCATATATTTT. It yields the protein CASSPIQDSGNTIYF.

The chain carries TRBV12-3 or TRBV12-4 and TRBJ2-5; 7 nucleotides match TRBD1. Trimming at V came to 5 bases and at J to 2 bases, leaving 2 bases not matched to a gene. The CDR3 covers 13 residues. This CDR3 is CASSRDRQETQYF. CDR3 nucleotide sequence: TGTGCCAGCAGTCGGGACAGACAAGAGACCCAGTACTTC.

This sequence joins TRBV3-1 (or the pseudogene TRBV3-2) and TRBJ2-5, with 8 positions matching TRBD2. The CDR3 is 15 amino acids. CDR1 and CDR2 from the germline V gene are LGHDT and YNNKEL (reference sequence). V was clipped by 7 bases and J by 4 bases; unmatched bases: 11. The CDR3 loop reads CASTDPTSGAETQYF. CDR3 nucleotide sequence: TGTGCCAGCACCGATCCTACTAGCGGCGCAGAGACCCAGTACTTC.

J is TRBJ2-7 and V is TRBV28, with TRBD1 matching over 9 bases. With V trimmed by 3 bases and J by 1 base, 13 bases remained unmatched. Germline CDR1 reads MDHEN; CDR2 reads SYDVKM. This CDR3 region has 18 residues. The CDR3: CASSLGLWDREGSYEQYF. The CDR3 DNA sequence: TGTGCCAGCAGTTTGGGGTTGTGGGACAGGGAAGGGTCCTACGAGCAGTACTTC. Full variable domain (missing parts from reference TRBV28 and TRBJ2-7): DVKVTQSSRYLVKRTGEKVFLECVQDMDHENMFWYRQDPGLGLRLIYFSYDVKMKEKGDIPEGYSVSREKKERFSLILESASTNQTSMYLCASSLGLWDREGSYEQYFGPGTRLTVT.

The chain carries TRBV28 and TRBJ1-5; a weak D match, TRBD1 (5 bases). Germline CDR1 MDHEN, CDR2 SYDVKM. V was shortened by 2 bases and J by 6 bases, with 8 bases between the two germline ends. The CDR3 sequence is 13 residues long. CDR3 sequence (DNA): TGTGCCAGCAGTTTAGTCGGGGGTCAGCCCCAGCATTTT. It specifies CASSLVGGQPQHF.

The rearrangement links TRBV15 to TRBJ2-7; 9 bases agree with TRBD1. The CDR3 is 15 amino acids. CDR1 and CDR2 (germline): LNHNV, YYDKDF (reference sequence). The junction had 8 bases not matched to a gene; V was cut back by 4 bases and J by 4 bases. Here the CDR3 reads CATSTSPDRGYEQYF. The CDR3 bases are TGTGCCACCAGCACCTCCCCCGACAGGGGGTACGAGCAGTACTTC. Supplemented by reference TRBV15 and TRBJ2-7, the full variable domain reads DAMVIQNPRYQVTQFGKPVTLSCSQTLNHNVMYWYQQKSSQAPKLLFHYYDKDFNNEADTPDNFQSRRPNTSFCFLDIRSPGLGDTAMYLCATSTSPDRGYEQYFGPGTRLTVT.

This clone was recorded once. The chain links TRBV15 to TRBJ1-1, with 9 bases fitting TRBD1. Germline lookup yields CDR1 LNHNV and CDR2 YYDKDF (reference sequence). This CDR3 contains 18 residues. V shed 0 bases, J shed 5 bases, and the junction held 13 bases outside the gene matches. The DNA of the CDR3 is TGTGCCACCAGCAGAGATCGGCGGGGCGGACAGGGGTTGACTGAAGCTTTCTTT. Translating it yields CATSRDRRGGQGLTEAFF.